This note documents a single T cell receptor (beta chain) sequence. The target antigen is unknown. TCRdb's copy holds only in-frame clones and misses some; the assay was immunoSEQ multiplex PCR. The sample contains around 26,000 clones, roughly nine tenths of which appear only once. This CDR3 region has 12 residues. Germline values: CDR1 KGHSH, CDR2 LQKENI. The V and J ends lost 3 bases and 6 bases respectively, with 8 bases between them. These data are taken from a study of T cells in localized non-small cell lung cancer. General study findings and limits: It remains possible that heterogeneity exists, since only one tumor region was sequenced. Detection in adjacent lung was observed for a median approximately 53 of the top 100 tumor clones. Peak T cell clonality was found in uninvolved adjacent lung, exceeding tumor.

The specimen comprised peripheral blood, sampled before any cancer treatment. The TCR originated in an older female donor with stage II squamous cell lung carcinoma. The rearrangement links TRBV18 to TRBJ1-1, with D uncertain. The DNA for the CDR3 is TGTGCCAGCTCACCGATGGACGCTGAAGCTTTCTTT. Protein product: CASSPMDAEAFF.